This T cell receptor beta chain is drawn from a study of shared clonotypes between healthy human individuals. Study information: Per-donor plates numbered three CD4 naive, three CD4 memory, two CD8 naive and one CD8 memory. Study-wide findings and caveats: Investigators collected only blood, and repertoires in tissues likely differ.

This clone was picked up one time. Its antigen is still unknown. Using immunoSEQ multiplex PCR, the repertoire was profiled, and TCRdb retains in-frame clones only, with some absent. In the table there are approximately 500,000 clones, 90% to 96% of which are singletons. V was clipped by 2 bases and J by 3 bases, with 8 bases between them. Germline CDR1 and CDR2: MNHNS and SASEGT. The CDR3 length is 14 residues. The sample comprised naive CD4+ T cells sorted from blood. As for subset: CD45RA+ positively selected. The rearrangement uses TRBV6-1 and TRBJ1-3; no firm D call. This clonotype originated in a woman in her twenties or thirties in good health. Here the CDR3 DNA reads TGTGCCAGCAGTGAAAGAAGCGGTGGAAACACCATATATTTT. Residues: CASSERSGGNTIYF.